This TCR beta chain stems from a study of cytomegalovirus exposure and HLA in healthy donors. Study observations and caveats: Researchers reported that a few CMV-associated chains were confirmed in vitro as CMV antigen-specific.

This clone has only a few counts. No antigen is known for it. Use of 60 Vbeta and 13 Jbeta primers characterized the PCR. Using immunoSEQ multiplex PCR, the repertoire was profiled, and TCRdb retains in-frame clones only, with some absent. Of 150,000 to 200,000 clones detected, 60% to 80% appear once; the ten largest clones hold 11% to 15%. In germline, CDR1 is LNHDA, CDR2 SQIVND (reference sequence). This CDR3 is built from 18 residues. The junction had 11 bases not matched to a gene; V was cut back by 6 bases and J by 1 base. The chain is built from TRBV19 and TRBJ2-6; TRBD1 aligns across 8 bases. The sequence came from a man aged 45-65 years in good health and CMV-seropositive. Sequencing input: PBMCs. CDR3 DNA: TGTGCCAGTAGGTCTCGAGGGACAGGCCTATCTGGGGCCAACGTCCTGACTTTC. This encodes CASRSRGTGLSGANVLTF.